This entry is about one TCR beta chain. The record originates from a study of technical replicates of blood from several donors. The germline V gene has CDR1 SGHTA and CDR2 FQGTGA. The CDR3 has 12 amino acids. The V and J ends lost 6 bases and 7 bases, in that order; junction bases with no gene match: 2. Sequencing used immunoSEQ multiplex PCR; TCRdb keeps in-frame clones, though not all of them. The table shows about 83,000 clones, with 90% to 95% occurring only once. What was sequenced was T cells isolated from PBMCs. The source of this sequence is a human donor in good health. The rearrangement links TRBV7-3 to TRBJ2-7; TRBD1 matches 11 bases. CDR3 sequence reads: CASRDRGREQYF. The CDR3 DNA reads TGTGCCAGCAGGGACAGGGGGCGTGAGCAGTACTTC. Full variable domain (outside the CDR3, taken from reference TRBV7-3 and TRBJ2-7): GAGVSQTPSNKVTEKGKYVELRCDPISGHTALYWYRQSLGQGPEFLIYFQGTGAADDSGLPNDRFFAVRPEGSVSTLKIQRTERGDSAVYLCASRDRGREQYFGPGTRLTVT.